The 18 T cell receptor beta chains in this list originate from one sample, sequenced in a study of beta chain features in type 1 diabetes. The investigators reverse transcribed all of the isolated RNA, so they sequenced expressed TCRB transcripts. TCRdb's table, derived via immunoSEQ multiplex PCR, lists solely in-frame clones and lacks some. Of 600,000 to 650,000 clones in the sample, roughly 15% were seen once. The sample taken for sequencing was naive CD4+ T cells from blood. These receptor sequences come from a man aged 18 to 29 in good health.

To note about this clone: The missing conserved phenylalanine or tryptophan at the end of this CDR3 makes a read error likely. The limits of the CDR3 on the DNA are not certain, so only TCRdb's listed CDR3 is given. The chain joins TRBV28 to TRBJ1-2. The CDR3 adds up to 12 amino acids, both ends counted. Germline CDR1 and CDR2: MDHEN and SYDVKM. CDR3 protein: CASSSPKERADL.

This clone has a handful of counts. The rearrangement links TRBV7-2 to TRBJ2-2; tentative D call: TRBD1 (6 bases). V dropped 3 bases and J dropped 0 bases, with 11 bases sitting between them. Germline V lookup: CDR1 SGHTA, CDR2 FQGNSA. The CDR3 totals 16 residues. CDR3 loop: CASSFWRTANTGELFF. The CDR3 coding sequence is TGTGCCAGCAGCTTCTGGCGGACAGCGAACACCGGGGAGCTGTTTTTT.

The chain employs TRBV29-1 and TRBJ2-1; D may be TRBD2 (5 bases). This CDR3 has 14 residues. CDR1 and CDR2 from the germline V gene are SQVTM and ANQGSEA. Trimming removed 4 bases from V and 11 bases from J, with 21 bases in between. The CDR3, as DNA: TGCAGCGTTGTGTTGTGGACTGGCGCAGTGAAGCAGTTCTTC. It yields the protein CSVVLWTGAVKQFF.

This clone was seen more than once but under ten times. The chain uses TRBV7-2 and TRBJ1-5; 7 nucleotides align to TRBD1. V lost 5 bases to trimming and J lost 0 bases; unmatched junction nucleotides: 4. The CDR3 runs 15 residues. Germline assignment: CDR1 SGHTA and CDR2 FQGNSA. CDR3 bases: TGTGCCAGCAGCCCCAGGGACAGTAGCAATCAGCCCCAGCATTTT. Protein: CASSPRDSSNQPQHF.

This clone has just a few counts. The chain recombines TRBV5-4 with TRBJ2-7, with 7 bases that match TRBD1. The germline V gene has CDR1 SGHNT and CDR2 YYREEE (reference sequence). V lost 5 bases to trimming and J lost 5 bases; unmatched junction nucleotides: 25. CDR3 length: 19 residues. The CDR3 coding sequence is TGTGCCAGCAGGCAAATTCCGGGACAGTTATCGTCTAAGTCCCACGAGCAGTACTTC. It specifies CASRQIPGQLSSKSHEQYF.

This sequence joins TRBV7-8 and TRBJ2-7, with D uncertain. Per germline, CDR1 SGHVS and CDR2 FQNEAQ. Trimming took 1 base from V and 0 from J, leaving 10 bases between them. The CDR3 is 15 amino acids. As DNA, the CDR3 is TGTGCCAGCAGCTTAGGGCGGATAGTCTCCTACGAGCAGTACTTC. It encodes CASSLGRIVSYEQYF.

CDR3 DNA: TGTGCCAGCAGGACGGGGGCTCTAAACTATGGCTACACCTTC. Its translation is CASRTGALNYGYTF. The V gene is TRBV28, the J gene TRBJ1-2, with D possibly being TRBD1 (6 bases). The CDR3 spans 14 residues. Trimming took 6 bases from V and 2 from J, leaving 13 bases between them. CDR1 is MDHEN and CDR2 is SYDVKM in the germline V gene.

This clone was picked up a small number of times. The V and J genes are TRBV29-1 and TRBJ2-3; 13 positions match TRBD2. After removal of 8 bases from V and 2 bases from J, the junction contained 4 bases not matched to a gene. Looked up from germline, CDR1 is SQVTM and CDR2 is ANQGSEA. This CDR3 spans 14 amino acids. CDR3 amino acids: CSTGTSGNTDTQYF. CDR3 DNA: TGCAGCACTGGGACTAGCGGGAACACAGATACGCAGTATTTT.

The chain joins TRBV11-2 to TRBJ2-3, with D uncertain. CDR3 length equals 13 residues. V gave up 1 base and J gave up 8 bases, with 10 bases separating them. The germline gives CDR1 SGHAT, CDR2 FQNNGV. In DNA form, the CDR3 reads TGTGCCAGCAGCTTAGCGGGCGTAGGTACGCAGTATTTT. Translating it yields CASSLAGVGTQYF. The full variable domain, rest sourced from reference TRBV11-2 and TRBJ2-3, is EAGVAQSPRYKIIEKRQSVAFWCNPISGHATLYWYQQILGQGPKLLIQFQNNGVVDDSQLPKDRFSAERLKGVDSTLKIQPAKLEDSAVYLCASSLAGVGTQYFGPGTRLTVL.

The rearrangement links TRBV18 to TRBJ2-1; the D call may be TRBD1 or TRBD2 (5 bases each). Germline V gene lookup returns CDR1 KGHSH and CDR2 LQKENI. Between the trimmed V and J ends, which lost 0 bases and 8 bases, there was a span of 11 bases. This CDR3 is 14 amino acids long. The CDR3 bases are TGTGCCAGCTCACCACCGAGCTTGGGGGATGAGCAGTTCTTC. Translating gives CASSPPSLGDEQFF.

The chain couples TRBV28 to TRBJ2-4; D could derive from TRBD1 or TRBD2 (6 bases each). V dropped 4 bases and J dropped 6 bases, with 13 bases sitting between them. The V gene's germline CDR1 is MDHEN and CDR2 SYDVKM. The CDR3 length is 14 residues. In nucleotides, the CDR3 is TGTGCCAGCAGTTCGGGGGCGCTGGGAAACATTCAGTACTTC. Protein sequence: CASSSGALGNIQYF.

This clone occurred a few times. This chain links TRBV5-4 with TRBJ2-2; TRBD2 matches 7 bases. V dropped 2 bases and J dropped 5; count of bases not matched to a gene: 6. This CDR3 is 15 amino acids long. Per germline, CDR1 SGHNT and CDR2 YYREEE (reference sequence). The CDR3 reads CASSFPGEGTGELFF. The CDR3 DNA reads TGTGCCAGCAGCTTCCCCGGGGAGGGTACCGGGGAGCTGTTTTTT.

This clone was seen more than once but under ten times. The V and J genes are TRBV5-4 and TRBJ1-1; 8 bases align to TRBD1. Germline trimming cut 5 bases from V and 1 base from J; bases unmatched to any gene: 4. The CDR3 totals 14 residues. CDR1 and CDR2 (germline): SGHNT, YYREEE (reference sequence). The CDR3 sequence: CASRKDRANTEAFF. CDR3 DNA: TGTGCCAGCAGGAAGGACAGGGCGAACACTGAAGCTTTCTTT. The variable domain in full, with the rest retrieved from reference TRBV5-4 and TRBJ1-1, is ETGVTQSPTHLIKTRGQQVTLRCSSQSGHNTVSWYQQALGQGPQFIFQYYREEENGRGNFPPRFSGLQFPNYSSELNVNALELDDSALYLCASRKDRANTEAFFGQGTRLTVV.

Comment on this clone: The sample carries other DNA sequences with the same CDR3. The V call is TRBV15, the J call TRBJ1-2; D possibly corresponds to TRBD1 (6 bases). Trimming cost V 0 bases and J 5 bases, with 10 bases left between them. Per germline, CDR1 LNHNV and CDR2 YYDKDF (reference sequence). The CDR3 has 14 residues. The CDR3 sequence: CATSRDGQGYGYTF. CDR3 DNA sequence: TGTGCCACCAGCAGAGACGGGCAGGGGTATGGCTACACCTTC.

In its sample, this clone was seen once. The V gene is TRBV7-8, the J gene TRBJ1-3; no clear D. Germline loops: CDR1 SGHVS, CDR2 FQNEAQ. V was pared by 5 bases and J by 0 bases, with 14 bases between. The CDR3 runs to 16 residues. This CDR3 is CASSPSRGPSGNTIYF. The CDR3, as DNA: TGTGCCAGCAGCCCCAGTCGAGGGCCCTCTGGAAACACCATATATTTT.

The chain links TRBV5-4 to TRBJ2-5; 7 positions agree with TRBD2. This CDR3 comprises 14 residues. The V and J ends lost 0 bases and 5 bases, in that order; junction bases with no gene match: 4. Germline-derived CDR1 and CDR2 are SGHNT and YYREEE (reference sequence). CDR3 loop: CASSLGLAVETQYF. The CDR3 coding sequence is TGTGCCAGCAGCTTGGGGCTAGCGGTTGAGACCCAGTACTTC.

V gene TRBV10-3 combines with J gene TRBJ2-3, with 16 bases matching TRBD2. The CDR3 contains 18 residues. Per germline, CDR1 ENHRY and CDR2 SYGVKD. V lost 2 bases and J lost 4; bases outside the gene matches: 6. The CDR3 DNA follows: TGTGCCATCAGTGAGACAACCGGGACTAGCGGGAGGGCAGATACGCAGTATTTT. Its translation is CAISETTGTSGRADTQYF.

V gene TRBV7-2 combines with J gene TRBJ2-7; the D gene is possibly TRBD2 (6 bases). CDR3 size: 16 residues. Germline CDR1 is SGHTA and CDR2 is FQGNSA. V was cut by 6 bases and J by 0 bases, with 18 bases left in between. CDR3 coding DNA: TGTGCCAGCAGGCGGGACTCACGAGCCTTCTCCTACGAGCAGTACTTC. Translating gives CASRRDSRAFSYEQYF.